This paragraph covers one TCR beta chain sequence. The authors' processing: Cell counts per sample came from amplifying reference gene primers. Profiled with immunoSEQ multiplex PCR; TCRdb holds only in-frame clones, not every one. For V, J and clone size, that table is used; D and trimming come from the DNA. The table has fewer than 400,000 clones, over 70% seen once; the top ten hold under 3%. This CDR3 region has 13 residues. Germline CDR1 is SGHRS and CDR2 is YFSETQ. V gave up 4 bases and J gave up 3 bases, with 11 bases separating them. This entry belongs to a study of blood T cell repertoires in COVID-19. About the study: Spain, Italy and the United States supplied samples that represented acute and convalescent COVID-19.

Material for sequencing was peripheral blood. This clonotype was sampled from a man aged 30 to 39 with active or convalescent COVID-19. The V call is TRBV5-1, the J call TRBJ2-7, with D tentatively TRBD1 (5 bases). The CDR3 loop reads CASSPGPDYEQYF. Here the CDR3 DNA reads TGCGCCAGCAGCCCAGGGCCGGACTACGAGCAGTACTTC.